The 27 T cell receptor beta chains below were found in one sample sequenced in a study of T cells in Graves' hyperthyroidism and ophthalmopathy. TCR beta CDR3 regions were amplified from RNA transcripts. A set of HTBI primers served as the primers for a first-round RT-PCR of the TCR CDR3. TCRdb ran MiXCR on the multiplex PCR reads and lists one entry per CDR3 protein. Among under 250,000 distinct CDR3 sequences listed, more than 20% were seen once. The specimen was blood. These receptors originate from a middle-aged woman with Graves' ophthalmopathy.

This clonotype appeared many times. The gene calls are TRBV4-1 and TRBJ1-5; TRBD1 aligns across 7 bases. J was trimmed by 1 base and V by 5 bases; bases with no gene match: 8. The germline V gene has CDR1 MGHRA and CDR2 YSYEKL. This CDR3 spans 16 amino acids. The DNA for the CDR3 is TGCGCCAGCAGCAAGGGGACAGCTGAGAGCAATCAGCCCCAGCATTTT. Protein product: CASSKGTAESNQPQHF.

This clonotype has a single count. The chain uses TRBV20-1 and TRBJ2-2, with TRBD1 matching over 11 bases. CDR3 length: 16 amino acids. Germline values: CDR1 DFQATT, CDR2 SNEGSKA (reference sequence). V shed 3 bases and J 1 base; nucleotides not matched to a gene: 4. The CDR3, as DNA: TGCAGTGCTAGTGGGGACAGGGGGATGAACACCGGGGAGCTGTTTTTT. As protein: CSASGDRGMNTGELFF.

The chain is built from TRBV6-1 and TRBJ2-7, with 9 nucleotides matching TRBD1. Germline V lookup: CDR1 MNHNS, CDR2 SASEGT. The junction had 6 bases not matched to a gene; V was cut back by 3 bases and J by 3 bases. The CDR3 loop spans 15 amino acids. CDR3 protein: CASSDGTGSGYEQYF. Here the CDR3 DNA reads TGTGCCAGCAGTGATGGGACAGGGTCGGGCTACGAGCAGTACTTC.

This clonotype was recorded a few times. The chain recombines TRBV4-2 with TRBJ2-7, with 8 bases fitting TRBD2. The CDR3 runs to 16 residues. CDR1 and CDR2 from the germline V gene are LGHNA and YNFKEQ. The V and J ends lost 0 bases and 0 bases, in that order; junction bases with no gene match: 4. The CDR3 nucleotides read TGTGCCAGCAGCCAAGAGGTAGCGGGAAACTCCTACGAGCAGTACTTC. As protein: CASSQEVAGNSYEQYF.

The chain joins TRBV12-3 or TRBV12-4 to TRBJ1-2; D remains ambiguous. V gave up 1 base and J gave up 8 bases, with 11 bases separating them. The CDR3 is made up of 13 amino acids. As DNA, the CDR3 is TGTGCCAGCAGTTTAGTCCGGATGAACGGCTACACCTTC. Its protein is CASSLVRMNGYTF.

In this sample, this clonotype turned up many times. V usage is TRBV11-2 and J usage is TRBJ1-2; D not certain. Germline V gene sequence: CDR1 SGHAT, CDR2 FQNNGV. V dropped 0 bases and J dropped 8 bases, with 16 bases sitting between them. There are 15 residues in the CDR3. The CDR3 protein is CASSLDPFPSGGYTF. CDR3 DNA sequence: TGTGCCAGCAGCTTAGACCCCTTTCCCTCTGGAGGCTACACCTTC.

This clonotype has just a few counts. This rearrangement joins TRBV7-9 to TRBJ2-5, with TRBD2 matching over 9 bases. CDR1 is SEHNR, CDR2 FQNEAQ, per germline (reference sequence). With V trimmed by 5 bases and J by 5 bases, 9 bases remained unmatched. This CDR3 spans 15 amino acids. CDR3 in amino acids: CASSPTLSGSETQYF. The CDR3 region has the DNA TGTGCCAGCAGCCCGACGCTTAGCGGGAGTGAGACCCAGTACTTC. The whole variable domain, remainder taken from reference TRBV7-9 and TRBJ2-5, is DTGVSQNPRHKITKRGQNVTFRCDPISEHNRLYWYRQTLGQGPEFLTYFQNEAQLEKSRLLSDRFSAERPKGSFSTLEIQRTEQGDSAMYLCASSPTLSGSETQYFGPGTRLLVL.

This clonotype was seen many times. The chain recombines TRBV20-1 with TRBJ1-1; tentative D call: TRBD1 (5 bases). Germline V gene sequence: CDR1 DFQATT, CDR2 SNEGSKA (reference sequence). There are 15 residues in the CDR3. V lost 0 bases and J 1 base, leaving 12 bases between the germline ends. CDR3 amino acids: CSARDFRQTNTEAFF. CDR3 in DNA: TGCAGTGCTAGAGATTTTCGACAGACGAACACTGAAGCTTTCTTT.

Many counts were recorded for this clonotype. The chain has TRBV2 and TRBJ1-5; a possible D gene is TRBD1 (5 bases). Between the trimmed V and J ends, which lost 4 bases and 4 bases, there was a span of 14 bases. This CDR3 is 15 amino acids long. Germline assignment: CDR1 SNHLY and CDR2 FYNNEI. This CDR3 reads CASSGGGLVNQPQHF. In DNA, the CDR3 is TGTGCCAGCAGTGGGGGGGGTCTAGTAAATCAGCCCCAGCATTTT.

V usage is TRBV20-1 and J usage is TRBJ2-7, with D unresolved. The germline V and J ends were trimmed by 6 bases and 4 bases, with 16 bases remaining between them. Germline-derived CDR1 and CDR2 are DFQATT and SNEGSKA (reference sequence). The CDR3 extends over 13 amino acids. Here the CDR3 DNA reads TGCAGTGCCGGACGAGACTCGAGGTACGAGCAGTACTTC. Translation: CSAGRDSRYEQYF.

At least ten counts were recorded for this clonotype. The chain joins TRBV12-3 or TRBV12-4 to TRBJ2-5, with D possibly matching TRBD2 (6 bases). The CDR3 sequence is 13 residues long. The V end lost 9 bases, the J end lost 10 bases, and 21 bases lay between the germline ends. The CDR3 DNA follows: TGTGCCAGTGGGCCGGGACTCCAGAGCAACCAGTACTTC. Encoded protein: CASGPGLQSNQYF.

This chain connects TRBV29-1 to TRBJ2-5, with 11 positions matching TRBD1. The CDR3 totals 13 residues. The germline CDR1 and CDR2 sequences are SQVTM and ANQGSEA. With V trimmed by 8 bases and J by 4 bases, 6 bases remained unmatched. The CDR3: CSIGTGGGETQYF. DNA for the CDR3: TGCAGCATCGGGACAGGGGGAGGAGAGACCCAGTACTTC.

V is TRBV7-2 and J is TRBJ1-1; D unclear. CDR1 and CDR2 (germline): SGHTA, FQGNSA. V shed 2 bases and J shed 1 base, with 8 bases lying between them. The CDR3 extends over 14 amino acids. The CDR3 DNA is TGTGCCAGCAGCTTATTAGGACCGAACACTGAAGCTTTCTTT. This sequence encodes CASSLLGPNTEAFF.

The table lists this clonotype with many counts. The chain couples TRBV7-8 to TRBJ2-5, with 12 nucleotides matching TRBD2. This CDR3 contains 14 residues. V shed 5 bases, J shed 4 bases, and the junction held 2 bases outside the gene matches. Germline loops: CDR1 SGHVS, CDR2 FQNEAQ. The CDR3 region is CASSTGLAGETQYF. CDR3 coding DNA: TGTGCCAGCAGCACGGGACTAGCGGGAGAGACCCAGTACTTC.

The CDR3 DNA reads as TGTGCCAGCTCACCGGACAGTACAGCCTACGAGCAGTACTTC. It yields the protein CASSPDSTAYEQYF. V gene TRBV18 combines with J gene TRBJ2-7; D is possibly TRBD1 (6 bases). Trimming removed 3 bases at V and 2 bases at J, with 11 bases between. This CDR3 region has 14 residues. Per germline, CDR1 KGHSH and CDR2 LQKENI.

This clonotype was found many times. The J gene is TRBJ2-2, the V gene TRBV3-1, with 11 nucleotides matching TRBD2. From germline, CDR1 is LGHDT and CDR2 YNNKEL (reference sequence). The junction had 11 bases not matched to a gene; V was cut back by 5 bases and J by 0 bases. This CDR3 contains 19 residues. CDR3 DNA sequence: TGTGCCAGCAGCAAGCCACTAGCGGGAGTTTTCGCGAACACCGGGGAGCTGTTTTTT. It translates to CASSKPLAGVFANTGELFF.

This clonotype was counted ten times or more. The chain couples TRBV27 to TRBJ1-3; unclear D gene. This CDR3 contains 15 residues. CDR1 and CDR2 (germline): MNHEY, SMNVEV (reference sequence). V was pared by 5 bases and J by 0 bases, with 11 bases between. As DNA, the CDR3 is TGTGCCAGCAGTCCCGGACTGCGCTCTGGAAACACCATATATTTT. Translating it yields CASSPGLRSGNTIYF.

The sample holds many counts of this clonotype. The chain carries TRBV5-1 and TRBJ2-7; 10 bases fit TRBD1. Germline V gene data show CDR1 as SGHRS and CDR2 as YFSETQ. The J segment lost 7 bases and the V segment lost 0 bases, leaving 4 bases of the junction unmatched. The CDR3 has 14 residues. In nucleotides, the CDR3 is TGCGCCAGCAGCTTGGGACAGGGGGCGAAGGAGCAGTACTTC. Residues: CASSLGQGAKEQYF.

Ten or more counts support this clonotype. The chain uses TRBV20-1 and TRBJ1-2, with 7 bases matching TRBD1. This CDR3 region has 11 residues. V was pared by 6 bases and J by 6 bases, with 4 bases of the junction left unmatched. CDR1 and CDR2 (germline): DFQATT, SNEGSKA (reference sequence). The CDR3 region has the DNA TGCAGTGCCCCGACAGGGAATGGCTACACCTTC. Its protein product is CSAPTGNGYTF.

There are many counts of this clonotype. The chain uses TRBV6-4 and TRBJ1-2; the D gene is possibly TRBD1 (6 bases). The CDR3 consists of 17 residues. V was pared by 3 bases and J by 5 bases, with 22 bases between. Looked up from germline, CDR1 is MRHNA and CDR2 is SNTAGT. CDR3 DNA sequence: TGTGCCAGCAGTGAGGACCTACAGGGCCCTTTATGGTATGGCTACACCTTC. It codes for CASSEDLQGPLWYGYTF.

The chain combines TRBV11-2 with TRBJ2-7, with D tentatively TRBD2 (7 bases). This CDR3 comprises 14 residues. Trimming shortened V by 3 bases and J by 5 bases, and 14 bases separated the two germline ends. The germline gives CDR1 SGHAT, CDR2 FQNNGV. This chain's CDR3 is CASSFWRGGHEQYF. The CDR3 nucleotides read TGTGCCAGCAGCTTTTGGAGGGGGGGCCACGAGCAGTACTTC.

The chain couples TRBV2 to TRBJ2-7, with D unresolved. This CDR3 spans 13 amino acids. Germline V gene data show CDR1 as SNHLY and CDR2 as FYNNEI. V dropped 4 bases and J dropped 3 bases, with 10 bases sitting between them. CDR3 loop: CASSVELLYEQYF. Written as DNA, the CDR3 is TGTGCCAGCAGTGTGGAGCTCCTCTACGAGCAGTACTTC.

V and J are TRBV11-2 and TRBJ2-5; 12 bases align to TRBD1. Trimming at V came to 4 bases and at J to 4 bases, leaving 10 bases not matched to a gene. This CDR3 region has 17 residues. Germline CDR1 reads SGHAT; CDR2 reads FQNNGV. Written as DNA, the CDR3 is TGTGCCAGCAGCTCTAGGCCCGGGACAGGGGGCATAGAGACCCAGTACTTC. This translates into CASSSRPGTGGIETQYF.

This clonotype occurred many times. This chain joins TRBV12-3 or TRBV12-4 and TRBJ2-5, with 8 positions matching TRBD1. The CDR3 extends over 14 amino acids. The junction had 9 bases not matched to a gene; V was cut back by 6 bases and J by 6 bases. CDR3 sequence reads: CASSRTGLLQTQYF. The DNA of the CDR3 is TGTGCCAGCAGCCGGACAGGGTTGTTGCAGACCCAGTACTTC.

This clonotype was recorded at least ten times. J is TRBJ1-5 and V is TRBV7-8, with no clear D. CDR3 length: 16 amino acids. V dropped 5 bases and J dropped 0 bases, with 14 bases sitting between them. Germline CDR1 SGHVS, CDR2 FQNEAQ. CDR3 in amino acids: CASSEEGVYSNQPQHF. The CDR3 DNA reads TGTGCCAGCAGCGAAGAAGGCGTATATAGCAATCAGCCCCAGCATTTT. Combining the CDR3 with reference TRBV7-8 and TRBJ1-5 gives the whole variable domain GAGVSQSPRYKVAKRGQDVALRCDPISGHVSLFWYQQALGQGPEFLTYFQNEAQLDKSGLPSDRFFAERPEGSVSTLKIQRTQQEDSAVYLCASSEEGVYSNQPQHFGDGTRLSIL.

This clonotype has a count of ten or more. This rearrangement joins TRBV9 to TRBJ2-5; 12 nucleotides line up with TRBD1. In germline, CDR1 is SGDLS, CDR2 YYNGEE. The CDR3 is 17 amino acids. V lost 4 bases and J lost 3; bases outside the gene matches: 10. As DNA, the CDR3 is TGTGCCAGCAGCCCCCAACCGGGACAGGGGGCGAAAGAGACCCAGTACTTC. It encodes CASSPQPGQGAKETQYF.

This clonotype was seen only a few times. Relative to the germline gene, one junction end is altered; a read error may explain this. The chain couples TRBV6-1 to TRBJ2-7; 7 bases map to TRBD1. The CDR3 has 13 amino acids. Germline CDR1 MNHNS, CDR2 SASEGT. CDR3 sequence (DNA): TGTGCCAGCAGGATACAGGGGCTCTACGAGCAGTCCTTC. This gives the protein CASRIQGLYEQSF.